These T cell receptor beta chains were read from a single sample in a study of T cell repertoires in cytomegalovirus infection. The antigens these receptors bind are not known. In TCRdb, the reads were re-called with MiXCR into one record per CDR3 protein. The sample records 650,000 to 900,000 distinct CDR3 sequences, roughly 29% being singletons. The specimen comprised cultured CD8+ T cells from PBMCs, sampled from culture after CMV antigen stimulation. The receptors come from a human donor in good health (CMV status not recorded). Some clones in this sample may be carry-over from other donors' samples. CDR3s include the opening cysteine and the closing phenylalanine or tryptophan. Fields, in order: V gene, D gene, clone size, J gene, CDR3 protein, CDR3 DNA. The D gene is left open where the match is weak. Size is omitted from some rows. Given values are once, few, many or a class for expanded clones.

V: TRBV12-3/TRBV12-4
D: TRBD1
size: few
J: TRBJ1-4
CDR3: CASSFLPTGATNEKLFF
DNA: TGTGCCAGCAGTTTCCTACCAACAGGGGCAACTAATGAAAAACTGTTTTTT

V: TRBV6-1
D: TRBD2
size: .
J: TRBJ2-7
CDR3: CASSEFLAGVYEQYF
DNA: TGTGCCAGCAGTGAATTTCTAGCGGGGGTCTACGAGCAGTACTTC

V: TRBV4-3
D: .
size: .
J: TRBJ2-5
CDR3: CASSQDWTQETQYF
DNA: TGCGCCAGCAGCCAAGATTGGACCCAAGAGACCCAGTACTTC

V: TRBV5-5
D: TRBD1
size: .
J: TRBJ1-2
CDR3: CASSGSGTGDNGYGYTF
DNA: TGTGCCAGCAGCGGATCCGGGACAGGGGATAACGGCTATGGCTACACCTTC

V: TRBV6-5
D: TRBD2
size: .
J: TRBJ2-1
CDR3: CASSYSGTSGEQFF
DNA: TGTGCCAGCAGTTACTCTGGGACTAGCGGGGAGCAGTTCTTC

V: TRBV27
D: TRBD1
size: few
J: TRBJ2-7
CDR3: CASSFLGQSYEQYF
DNA: TGTGCCAGCAGTTTTTTGGGACAGTCCTACGAGCAGTACTTC

V: TRBV27
D: .
size: few
J: TRBJ2-5
CDR3: CASTEGETQYF
DNA: TGTGCCAGCACCGAAGGGGAGACCCAGTACTTC

V: TRBV4-3
D: TRBD2
size: .
J: TRBJ2-3
CDR3: CASSPASGRVDTQYF
DNA: TGCGCCAGCAGCCCGGCCTCAGGGAGGGTAGATACGCAGTATTTT

V: TRBV12-3/TRBV12-4
D: .
size: many
J: TRBJ2-3
CDR3: CASSLGGPTDTQYF
DNA: TGTGCCAGCAGTTTAGGCGGGCCCACAGATACGCAGTATTTT

V: TRBV13
D: .
size: .
J: TRBJ2-1
CDR3: CASSPRRTSSYNEQFF
DNA: TGTGCCAGCAGCCCCAGGAGGACGAGCTCCTACAATGAGCAGTTCTTC

V: TRBV2
D: .
size: .
J: TRBJ1-1
CDR3: CASSGRLLNTEAFF
DNA: TGTGCCAGCAGCGGGCGACTTCTGAACACTGAAGCTTTCTTT

V: TRBV6-1
D: .
size: .
J: TRBJ2-5
CDR3: CASTSKRWETQYF
DNA: TGTGCCAGCACCTCCAAGAGGTGGGAGACCCAGTACTTC